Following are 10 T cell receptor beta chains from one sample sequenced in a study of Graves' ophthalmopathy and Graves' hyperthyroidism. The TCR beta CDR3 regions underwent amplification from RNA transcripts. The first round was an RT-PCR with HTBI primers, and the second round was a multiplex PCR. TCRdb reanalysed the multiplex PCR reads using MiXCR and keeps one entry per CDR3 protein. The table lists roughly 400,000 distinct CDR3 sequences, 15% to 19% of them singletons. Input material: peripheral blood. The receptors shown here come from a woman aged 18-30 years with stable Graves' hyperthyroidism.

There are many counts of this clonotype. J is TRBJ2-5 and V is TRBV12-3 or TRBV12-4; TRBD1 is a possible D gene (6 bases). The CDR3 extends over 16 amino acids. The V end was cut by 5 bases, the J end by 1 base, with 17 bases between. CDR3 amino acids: CASSRLRGFVQETQYF. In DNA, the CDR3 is TGTGCCAGCAGTCGACTCAGGGGTTTCGTCCAAGAGACCCAGTACTTC.

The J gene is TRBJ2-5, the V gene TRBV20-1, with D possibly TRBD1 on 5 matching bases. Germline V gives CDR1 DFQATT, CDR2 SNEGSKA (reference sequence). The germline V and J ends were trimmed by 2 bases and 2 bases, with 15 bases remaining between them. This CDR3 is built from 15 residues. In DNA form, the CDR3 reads TGCAGTGCTAGACAGGGTTTCTTGGGGCAAGAGACCCAGTACTTC. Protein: CSARQGFLGQETQYF.

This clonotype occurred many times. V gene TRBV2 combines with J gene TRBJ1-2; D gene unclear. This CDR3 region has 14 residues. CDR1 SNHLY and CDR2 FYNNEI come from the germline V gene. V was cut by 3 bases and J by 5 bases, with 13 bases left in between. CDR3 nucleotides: TGTGCCAGCAGTGAGGAGGGTTCCGATTATGGCTACACCTTC. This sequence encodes CASSEEGSDYGYTF.

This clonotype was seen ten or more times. CDR3 DNA sequence: TGTGCCAGCACTAAACGGGACCCTTCGAACACCGGGGAGCTGTTTTTT. Protein: CASTKRDPSNTGELFF. The V and J genes are TRBV12-3 or TRBV12-4 and TRBJ2-2; D is possibly TRBD1 or TRBD2 (5 bases each). The ends were cut back, 7 bases at V and 0 bases at J, with 15 bases in the middle. CDR3 length: 16 residues.

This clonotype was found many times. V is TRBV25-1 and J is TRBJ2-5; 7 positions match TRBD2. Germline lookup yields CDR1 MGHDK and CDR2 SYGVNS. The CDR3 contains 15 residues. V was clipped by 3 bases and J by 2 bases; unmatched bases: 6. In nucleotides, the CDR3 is TGTGCCAGCAGTGATCTACGCGGGGGACAAGAGACCCAGTACTTC. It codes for CASSDLRGGQETQYF.

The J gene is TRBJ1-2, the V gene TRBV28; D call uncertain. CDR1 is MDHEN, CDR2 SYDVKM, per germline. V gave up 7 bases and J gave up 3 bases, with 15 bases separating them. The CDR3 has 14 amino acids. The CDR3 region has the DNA TGTGCCAGCAAGGAAGGTCAGGTGCACTATGGCTACACCTTC. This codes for CASKEGQVHYGYTF.

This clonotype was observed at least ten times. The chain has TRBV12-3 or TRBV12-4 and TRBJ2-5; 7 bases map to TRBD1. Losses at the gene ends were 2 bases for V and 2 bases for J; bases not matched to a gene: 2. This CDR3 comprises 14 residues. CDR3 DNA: TGTGCCAGCAGTTTAAAGGGACAGCAAGAGACCCAGTACTTC. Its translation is CASSLKGQQETQYF.

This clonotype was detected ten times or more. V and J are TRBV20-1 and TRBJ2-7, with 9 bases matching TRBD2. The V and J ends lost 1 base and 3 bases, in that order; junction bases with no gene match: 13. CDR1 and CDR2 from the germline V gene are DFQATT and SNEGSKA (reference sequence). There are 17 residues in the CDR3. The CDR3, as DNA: TGCAGTGCTAGAGGGCAGCGGGGGGCCAGGGGGGTCTACGAGCAGTACTTC. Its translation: CSARGQRGARGVYEQYF.

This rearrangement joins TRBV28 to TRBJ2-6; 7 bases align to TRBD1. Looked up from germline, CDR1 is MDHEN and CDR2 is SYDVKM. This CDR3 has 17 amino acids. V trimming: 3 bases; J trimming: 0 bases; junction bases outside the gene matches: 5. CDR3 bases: TGTGCCAGCAGTTTTCGGGACAGACCCTCTGGGGCCAACGTCCTGACTTTC. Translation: CASSFRDRPSGANVLTF.

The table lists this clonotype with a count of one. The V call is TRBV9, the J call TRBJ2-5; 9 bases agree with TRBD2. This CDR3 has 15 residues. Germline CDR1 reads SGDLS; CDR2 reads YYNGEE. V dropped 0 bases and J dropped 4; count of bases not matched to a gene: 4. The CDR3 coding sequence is TGTGCCAGCAGCGTAGGTAGCGGGAGATTAGAGACCCAGTACTTC. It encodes CASSVGSGRLETQYF.